One sample yielded the 22 T cell receptor beta chains listed below, sequenced in a study of radiotherapy plus CTLA-4 blockade in lung cancer. The assay was immunoSEQ multiplex PCR, and TCRdb's table has in-frame clones only and misses some. The data contain over 80,000 clones, 70% to 90% of them singletons. Sample: peripheral blood, taken from a patient treated with radiotherapy plus ipilimumab. These receptors all come from a human donor with non-small cell lung cancer that progressed on radiotherapy plus ipilimumab.

The V gene is TRBV18, the J gene TRBJ2-1; weak D call: TRBD1 (5 bases). The V and J ends lost 0 bases and 1 base respectively, with 7 bases between them. Germline CDR1 and CDR2: KGHSH and LQKENI. The CDR3 contains 15 residues. CDR3: CASSPPHRSYNEQFF. In DNA, the CDR3 is TGTGCCAGCTCACCACCGCACAGGTCCTACAATGAGCAGTTCTTC.

The table lists this clone with a few counts. J is TRBJ2-2 and V is TRBV10-3, with 10 bases fitting TRBD2. Trimming removed 4 bases from V and 5 bases from J; junction bases left unmatched: 4. Looked up from germline, CDR1 is ENHRY and CDR2 is SYGVKD. The CDR3 length is 15 residues. In nucleotides, the CDR3 is TGTGCCATCAGTGTAGCGGGAGGTGGTACCGGGGAGCTGTTTTTT. Residues: CAISVAGGGTGELFF.

Details on this clone: Compared with germline, one end of the junction differs, possibly owing to a read error. The CDR3 is CANSLGASGSSPTDTQYF. CDR3 nucleotides: TGTGCCAACAGCTTAGGCGCTAGCGGGAGCTCCCCCACAGATACGCAGTATTTT. The chain employs TRBV11-3 and TRBJ2-3; 10 bases are a match to TRBD2. The CDR3 covers 18 residues. Germline CDR1 is SGHNT and CDR2 is YENEEA.

V usage is TRBV5-1 and J usage is TRBJ1-5, with D unresolved. Trimming pared 0 bases from V and 4 bases from J, leaving 5 bases between. This CDR3 has 13 amino acids. The germline V gene encodes CDR1 SGHRS and CDR2 YFSETQ. The DNA of the CDR3 is TGCGCCAGCAGCTTGGGGGATAATCAGCCCCAGCATTTT. It specifies CASSLGDNQPQHF.

The DNA of the CDR3 is TGTGCCAGCAGCACCGCCGGGGCCCGGAGTCGTGAGCAGTTCTTC. This sequence encodes CASSTAGARSREQFF. V and J are TRBV5-6 and TRBJ2-1, with D perhaps matching TRBD1 or TRBD2 (5 bases each). Germline lookup yields CDR1 SGHDT and CDR2 YYEEEE. This CDR3 comprises 15 residues. With 4 bases removed from V and 9 bases from J, the gap between germline ends came to 20 bases.

CDR3 bases: TGTGCCAGCAGCTTCTGGGGCTACTCTGGGGCCAACGTCCTGACTTTC. It translates to CASSFWGYSGANVLTF. This rearrangement joins TRBV11-2 to TRBJ2-6; possibly TRBD1 for D (5 bases). Germline loops: CDR1 SGHAT, CDR2 FQNNGV. Trimming stripped 3 bases from V and 0 bases from J, with 9 bases between. This CDR3 has 16 residues.

This clone was recorded a few times. This chain connects TRBV19 to TRBJ1-5; tentative D call: TRBD1 (5 bases). The CDR3 runs 14 residues. With 5 bases removed from V and 5 bases from J, the gap between germline ends came to 13 bases. Germline V gene lookup returns CDR1 LNHDA and CDR2 SQIVND (reference sequence). For the CDR3, the DNA is TGTGCCAGTAGTCTCGACGGGGGGTATCAGCCCCAGCATTTT. It encodes CASSLDGGYQPQHF.

This rearrangement joins TRBV30 to TRBJ2-7, with 7 bases aligning to TRBD2. The CDR3 runs 13 residues. The germline CDR1 and CDR2 sequences are GTSNPN and SVGIG (reference sequence). The V and J ends lost 1 base and 6 bases, in that order; junction bases with no gene match: 6. The CDR3 DNA sequence: TGTGCCTGGAGTGGGACTAGTCCCCGCGAGCAGTACTTC. Its translation: CAWSGTSPREQYF.

The V call is TRBV7-6, the J call TRBJ2-5; tentative D call: TRBD1 (6 bases). Germline CDR1 reads SGHVS; CDR2 reads FNYEAQ. CDR3 size: 15 residues. The germline V and J ends were trimmed by 3 bases and 5 bases, with 16 bases remaining between them. The chain's CDR3 is CASSFLQGGAETQYF. The CDR3 DNA is TGTGCCAGCAGCTTCCTACAGGGTGGGGCGGAGACCCAGTACTTC.

Written as DNA, the CDR3 is TGTGCCAGCACCCCTCTCCAAGGGACGGGGACCCAGTACTTC. Its translation: CASTPLQGTGTQYF. The chain has TRBV28 and TRBJ2-7; D may correspond to TRBD1 or TRBD2 (5 bases each). The DNA end is a closer match to TRBJ2-5, so the J assignment may be wrong. This CDR3 has 14 residues. Germline assignment: CDR1 MDHEN and CDR2 SYDVKM.

In nucleotides, the CDR3 is TGTGCCCGAGGGGCAGGCCGAGAAGCTGAAGCTTTCTTT. Protein: CARGAGREAEAFF. The chain links TRBV2 to TRBJ1-1; maybe TRBD1 (5 bases). The V and J ends lost 11 bases and 6 bases respectively, with 19 bases between them. From germline, CDR1 is SNHLY and CDR2 FYNNEI. The length of the CDR3 is 13 residues.

This chain joins TRBV7-8 and TRBJ2-7; 10 positions match TRBD2. CDR3 size: 14 residues. V lost 4 bases and J lost 6; bases outside the gene matches: 6. Looked up from germline, CDR1 is SGHVS and CDR2 is FQNEAQ. CDR3 sequence (DNA): TGTGCCAGCAGCTCACGGCCTAGCGGGGGCGAGCAGTACTTC. The encoded protein is CASSSRPSGGEQYF. Full variable domain (outside the CDR3, taken from reference TRBV7-8 and TRBJ2-7): GAGVSQSPRYKVAKRGQDVALRCDPISGHVSLFWYQQALGQGPEFLTYFQNEAQLDKSGLPSDRFFAERPEGSVSTLKIQRTQQEDSAVYLCASSSRPSGGEQYFGPGTRLTVT.

The rearrangement joins TRBV28 to TRBJ1-2; the match to TRBD1 covers 10 bases. CDR1 is MDHEN, CDR2 SYDVKM, per germline. The junction had 6 bases not matched to a gene; V was cut back by 4 bases and J by 4 bases. The CDR3 is made up of 15 amino acids. CDR3 coding DNA: TGTGCCAGCAGTTCCGGGACAGGGGAGGTCTATGGCTACACCTTC. Its translation: CASSSGTGEVYGYTF.

J is TRBJ1-6 and V is TRBV7-9, with D unresolved. Trimming left V 3 bases short and J 6 bases short, with 9 bases between. Per the germline V gene, CDR1 is SEHNR and CDR2 is FQNEAQ (reference sequence). CDR3 length equals 14 residues. CDR3 region: CASSLERTNSPLHF. For the CDR3, the DNA is TGTGCCAGCAGCTTGGAAAGGACTAATTCACCCCTCCACTTT.

The chain is built from TRBV11-1 and TRBJ2-7, with TRBD2 matching 11 bases. Losses at the gene ends were 5 bases for V and 7 bases for J; bases not matched to a gene: 7. The germline V gene has CDR1 SGHAT and CDR2 FQDESV (reference sequence). The CDR3 has 14 amino acids. CDR3 coding DNA: TGTGCCAGCAGCCATAGCGGGGGGGCCGGTGAGCAGTACTTC. Translated: CASSHSGGAGEQYF.

In regard to this clone: This specimen includes other DNA sequences encoding the same CDR3. The V gene is TRBV6-5, the J gene TRBJ2-2, with D tentatively TRBD2 (5 bases). From germline, CDR1 is MNHEY and CDR2 SVGAGI. The V end lost 6 bases, the J end lost 7 bases, and 12 bases lay between the germline ends. The CDR3 runs to 13 residues. This CDR3 reads CASRNRGSGELFF. CDR3 coding DNA: TGTGCCAGCAGAAATCGAGGGAGCGGGGAGCTGTTTTTT.

This chain joins TRBV27 and TRBJ2-1; TRBD2 agrees at 11 bases. Germline loops: CDR1 MNHEY, CDR2 SMNVEV (reference sequence). The CDR3 spans 16 residues. The trim removed 5 bases at V and 7 bases at J, leaving 10 bases unmatched. CDR3 nucleotides: TGTGCCAGCAGTCCTTTAGCGGGAGGGGTCCGTAATGAGCAGTTCTTC. The encoded protein is CASSPLAGGVRNEQFF.

The chain employs TRBV20-1 and TRBJ2-3; D is ambiguous. V dropped 6 bases and J dropped 8 bases, with 9 bases sitting between them. This CDR3 is built from 10 residues. Germline values: CDR1 DFQATT, CDR2 SNEGSKA (reference sequence). The CDR3 DNA sequence: TGCAGTGCAATCTCAATTACGCAGTATTTT. Amino acid sequence: CSAISITQYF.

The rearrangement uses TRBV10-3 and TRBJ2-2; 10 bases fit TRBD2. Germline loops: CDR1 ENHRY, CDR2 SYGVKD. V gave up 4 bases and J gave up 0 bases; unmatched junction bases: 2. The CDR3 totals 16 residues. CDR3 region: CAISGSGGSNTGELFF. CDR3 nucleotide sequence: TGTGCCATCAGTGGTAGCGGGGGGTCGAACACCGGGGAGCTGTTTTTT.

The chain has TRBV5-5 and TRBJ2-6, with a tentative D call TRBD1 (5 bases). CDR3 length: 15 residues. V lost 4 bases and J lost 1, with 9 bases in between. The germline V gene has CDR1 SGHKS and CDR2 YYEKEE (reference sequence). CDR3 sequence reads: CASSRQGSGANVLTF. The CDR3 DNA reads as TGTGCCAGCAGCCGGCAGGGTTCTGGGGCCAACGTCCTGACTTTC.

The chain is built from TRBV6-1 and TRBJ2-7; the D is unclear. Trimming took off 1 base at V and 1 base at J, with 2 bases between the two ends. The length of the CDR3 is 12 residues. Germline-derived CDR1 and CDR2 are MNHNS and SASEGT. The CDR3 loop is CASSEVSYEQYF. The CDR3 DNA reads as TGTGCCAGCAGTGAAGTGTCCTACGAGCAGTACTTC.

The rearrangement joins TRBV9 to TRBJ2-1; D is perhaps TRBD1 (6 bases). The CDR3 covers 13 residues. The germline V and J ends were trimmed by 0 bases and 5 bases, with 6 bases remaining between them. Per the germline V gene, CDR1 is SGDLS and CDR2 is YYNGEE. The CDR3, as DNA: TGTGCCAGCAGCGTAGGGACAGACAATGAGCAGTTCTTC. Encoded protein: CASSVGTDNEQFF.